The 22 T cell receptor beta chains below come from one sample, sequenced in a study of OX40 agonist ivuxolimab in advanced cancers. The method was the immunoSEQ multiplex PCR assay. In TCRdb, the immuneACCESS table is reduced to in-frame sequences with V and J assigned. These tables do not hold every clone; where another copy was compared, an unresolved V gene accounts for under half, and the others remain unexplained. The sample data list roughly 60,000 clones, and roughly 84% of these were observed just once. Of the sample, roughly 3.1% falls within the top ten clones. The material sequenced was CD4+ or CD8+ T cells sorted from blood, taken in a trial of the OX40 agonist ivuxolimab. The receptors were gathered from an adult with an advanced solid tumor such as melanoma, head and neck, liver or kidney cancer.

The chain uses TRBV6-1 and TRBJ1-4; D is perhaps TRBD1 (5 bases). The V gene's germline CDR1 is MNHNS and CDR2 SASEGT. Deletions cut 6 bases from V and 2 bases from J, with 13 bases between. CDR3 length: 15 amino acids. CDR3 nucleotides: TGTGCCAGCAGGAAACCGGGACGGACTAATGAAAAACTGTTTTTT. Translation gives CASRKPGRTNEKLFF.

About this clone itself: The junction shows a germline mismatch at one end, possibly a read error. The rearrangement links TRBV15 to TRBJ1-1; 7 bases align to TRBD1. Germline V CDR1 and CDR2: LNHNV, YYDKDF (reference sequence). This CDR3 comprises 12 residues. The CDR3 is CATSRDRGNVFF. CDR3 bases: TGTGCCACCAGCAGAGACAGGGGGAACGTTTTCTTC.

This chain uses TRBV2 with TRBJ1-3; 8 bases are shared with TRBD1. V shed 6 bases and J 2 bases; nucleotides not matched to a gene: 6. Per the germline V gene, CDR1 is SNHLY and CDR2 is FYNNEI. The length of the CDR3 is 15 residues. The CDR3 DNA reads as TGTGCCAGCAGGCAACAGGGGGTCCCTGGAAACACCATATATTTT. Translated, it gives CASRQQGVPGNTIYF.

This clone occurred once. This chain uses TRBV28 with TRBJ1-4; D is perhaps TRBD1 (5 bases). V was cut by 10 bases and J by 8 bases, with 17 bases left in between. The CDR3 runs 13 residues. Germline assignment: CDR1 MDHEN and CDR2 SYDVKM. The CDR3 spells CAIKGLEGEKLFF. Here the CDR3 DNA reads TGTGCCATCAAGGGACTCGAAGGGGAAAAACTGTTTTTT.

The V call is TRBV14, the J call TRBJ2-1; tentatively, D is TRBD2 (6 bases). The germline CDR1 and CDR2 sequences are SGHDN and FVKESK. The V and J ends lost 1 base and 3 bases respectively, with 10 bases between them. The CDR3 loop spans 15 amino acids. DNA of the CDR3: TGTGCCAGCAGCCAAGCGGGAGCGGGCTACAATGAGCAGTTCTTC. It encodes CASSQAGAGYNEQFF.

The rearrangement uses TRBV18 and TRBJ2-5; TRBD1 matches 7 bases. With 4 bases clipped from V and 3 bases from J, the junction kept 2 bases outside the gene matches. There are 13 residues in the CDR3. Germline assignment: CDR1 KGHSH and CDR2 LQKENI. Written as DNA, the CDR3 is TGTGCCAGCTCACGAGACAGGGAAGAGACCCAGTACTTC. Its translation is CASSRDREETQYF.

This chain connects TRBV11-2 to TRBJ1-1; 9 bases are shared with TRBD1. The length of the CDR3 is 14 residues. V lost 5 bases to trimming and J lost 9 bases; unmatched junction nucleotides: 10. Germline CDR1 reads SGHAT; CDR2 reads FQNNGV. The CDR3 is CASSHPIQGAKAFF. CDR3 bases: TGTGCCAGCAGCCATCCAATACAGGGGGCTAAAGCTTTCTTT.

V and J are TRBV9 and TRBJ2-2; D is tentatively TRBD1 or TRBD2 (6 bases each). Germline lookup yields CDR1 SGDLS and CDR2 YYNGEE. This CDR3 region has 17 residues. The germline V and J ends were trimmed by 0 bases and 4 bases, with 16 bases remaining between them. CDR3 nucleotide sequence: TGTGCCAGCAGCGTAGCCCAACCGGGGGCGGGCACCGGGGAGCTGTTTTTT. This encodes CASSVAQPGAGTGELFF.

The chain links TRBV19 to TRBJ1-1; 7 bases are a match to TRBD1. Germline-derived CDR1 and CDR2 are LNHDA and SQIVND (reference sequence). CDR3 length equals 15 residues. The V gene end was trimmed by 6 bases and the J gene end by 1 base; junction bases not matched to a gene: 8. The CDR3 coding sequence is TGTGCCAGTAGATCCAGGGGGGGAGGGAACACTGAAGCTTTCTTT. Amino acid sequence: CASRSRGGGNTEAFF.

The DNA for the CDR3 is TGTGCCAGCAGCGTCGGGACAGGGTACACAGATACGCAGTATTTT. It is translated as CASSVGTGYTDTQYF. The chain links TRBV2 to TRBJ2-3, with 9 bases matching TRBD1. The CDR3 totals 15 residues. Germline lookup yields CDR1 SNHLY and CDR2 FYNNEI. J lost 2 bases, V lost 6 bases, and 6 bases had no gene match.

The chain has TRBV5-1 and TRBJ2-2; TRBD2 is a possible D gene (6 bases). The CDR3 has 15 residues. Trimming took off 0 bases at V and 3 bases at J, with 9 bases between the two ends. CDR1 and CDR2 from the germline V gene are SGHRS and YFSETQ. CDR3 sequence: CASSLAGGDTGELFF. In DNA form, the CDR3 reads TGCGCCAGCAGCTTGGCAGGCGGGGACACCGGGGAGCTGTTTTTT. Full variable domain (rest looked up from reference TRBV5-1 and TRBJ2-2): KAGVTQTPRYLIKTRGQQVTLSCSPISGHRSVSWYQQTPGQGLQFLFEYFSETQRNKGNFPGRFSGRQFSNSRSEMNVSTLELGDSALYLCASSLAGGDTGELFFGEGSRLTVL.

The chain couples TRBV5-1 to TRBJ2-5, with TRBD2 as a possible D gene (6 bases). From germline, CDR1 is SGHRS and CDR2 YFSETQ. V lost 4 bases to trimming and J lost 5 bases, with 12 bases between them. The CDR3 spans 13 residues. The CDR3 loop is CASSRLEGETQYF. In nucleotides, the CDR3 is TGCGCCAGCAGCCGCTTGGAGGGGGAGACCCAGTACTTC.

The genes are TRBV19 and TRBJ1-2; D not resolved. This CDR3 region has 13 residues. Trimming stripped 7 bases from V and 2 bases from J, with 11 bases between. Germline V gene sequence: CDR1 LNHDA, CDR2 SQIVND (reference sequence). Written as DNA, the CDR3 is TGTGCCAGTAAAATTCCAGGAAACTATGGCTACACCTTC. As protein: CASKIPGNYGYTF.

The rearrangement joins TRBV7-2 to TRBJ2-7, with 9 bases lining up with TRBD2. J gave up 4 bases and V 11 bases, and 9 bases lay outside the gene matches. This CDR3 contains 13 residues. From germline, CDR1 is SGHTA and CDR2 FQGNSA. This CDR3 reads CASRGAGGYEQYF. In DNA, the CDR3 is TGTGCCTCCCGTGGAGCGGGAGGATACGAGCAGTACTTC.

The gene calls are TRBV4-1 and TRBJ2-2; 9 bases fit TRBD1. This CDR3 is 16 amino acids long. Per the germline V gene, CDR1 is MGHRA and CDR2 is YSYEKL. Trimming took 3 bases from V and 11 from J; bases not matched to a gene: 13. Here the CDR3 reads CASSQAWDRVSGELFF. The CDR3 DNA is TGCGCCAGCAGCCAGGCCTGGGACAGGGTGAGCGGAGAGCTGTTTTTT.

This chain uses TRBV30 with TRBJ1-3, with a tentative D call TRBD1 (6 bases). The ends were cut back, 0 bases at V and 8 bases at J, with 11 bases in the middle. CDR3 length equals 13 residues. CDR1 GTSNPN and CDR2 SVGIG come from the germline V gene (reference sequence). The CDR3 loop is CAWSVQSGDTIYF. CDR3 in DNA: TGTGCCTGGAGTGTACAGTCAGGGGACACCATATATTTT.

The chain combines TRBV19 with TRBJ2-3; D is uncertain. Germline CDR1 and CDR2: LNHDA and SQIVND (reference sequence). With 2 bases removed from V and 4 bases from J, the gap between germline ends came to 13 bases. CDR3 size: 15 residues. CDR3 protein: CASSIPGRGPDTQYF. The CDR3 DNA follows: TGTGCCAGTAGTATACCGGGCCGCGGACCAGATACGCAGTATTTT. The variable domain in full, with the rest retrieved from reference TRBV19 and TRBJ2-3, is DGGITQSPKYLFRKEGQNVTLSCEQNLNHDAMYWYRQDPGQGLRLIYYSQIVNDFQKGDIAEGYSVSREKKESFPLTVTSAQKNPTAFYLCASSIPGRGPDTQYFGPGTRLTVL.

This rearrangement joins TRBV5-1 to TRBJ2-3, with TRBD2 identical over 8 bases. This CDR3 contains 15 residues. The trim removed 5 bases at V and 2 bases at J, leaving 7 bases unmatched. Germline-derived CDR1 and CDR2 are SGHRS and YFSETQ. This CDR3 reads CASRATSGPTDTQYF. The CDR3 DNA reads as TGCGCCAGCAGGGCTACTAGCGGCCCCACAGATACGCAGTATTTT.

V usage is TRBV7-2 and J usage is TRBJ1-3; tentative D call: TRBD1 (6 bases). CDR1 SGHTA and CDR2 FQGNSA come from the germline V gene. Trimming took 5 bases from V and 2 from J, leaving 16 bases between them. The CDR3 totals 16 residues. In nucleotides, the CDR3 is TGTGCCAGCAGCCAGGTGCCGGGGGCGCCTGGAAACACCATATATTTT. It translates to CASSQVPGAPGNTIYF.

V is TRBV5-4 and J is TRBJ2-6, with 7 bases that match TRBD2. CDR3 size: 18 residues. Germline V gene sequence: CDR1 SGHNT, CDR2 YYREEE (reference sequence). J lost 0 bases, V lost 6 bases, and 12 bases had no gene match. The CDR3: CASTLPAGTNSGANVLTF. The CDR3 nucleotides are TGTGCCAGCACCCTACCAGCGGGAACCAACTCTGGGGCCAACGTCCTGACTTTC.

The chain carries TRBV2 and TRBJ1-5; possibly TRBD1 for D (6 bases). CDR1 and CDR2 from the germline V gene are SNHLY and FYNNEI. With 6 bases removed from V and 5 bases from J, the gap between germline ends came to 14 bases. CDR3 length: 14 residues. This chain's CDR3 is CASREGVSYQPQHF. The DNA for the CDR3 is TGTGCCAGCAGGGAGGGGGTGAGTTATCAGCCCCAGCATTTT.

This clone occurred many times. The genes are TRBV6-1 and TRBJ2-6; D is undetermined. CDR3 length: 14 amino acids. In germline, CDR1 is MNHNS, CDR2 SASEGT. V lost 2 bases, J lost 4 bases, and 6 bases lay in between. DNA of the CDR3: TGTGCCAGCAGTGAATCGTGGGGGGCCAACGTCCTGACTTTC. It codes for CASSESWGANVLTF.